The rows below give T cell receptor beta chains drawn from one sample of a study of neurological immune-mediated disorders. TCRdb ran MiXCR on the 5' RACE reads and lists one entry per CDR3 protein. The sample gives 60,000 to 80,000 distinct CDR3 sequences, around 5.2% of which show up once; 3.4% is in the top ten. Sequences were obtained from PBMCs. These receptors all come from a woman in her 50s with multiple sclerosis. Each CDR3 is given with its conserved first and last residue. Fields, in order: V gene, clone size, D gene, J gene, CDR3 protein, CDR3 DNA. A D gene is named only where the DNA matches it firmly. Clone size appears in some rows only: once, few, many, or a class for an expanded clone.

TRBV5-1	many	TRBD1	TRBJ2-1	CASSPGTGSNEQFF	TGCGCCAGCAGCCCCGGGACAGGGTCGAATGAGCAGTTCTTC
TRBV20-1	many	.	TRBJ2-6	CSARVEGSGANVLTF	TGCAGTGCTAGAGTAGAGGGGTCCGGGGCCAACGTCCTGACTTTC
TRBV12-3/TRBV12-4	many	TRBD1	TRBJ1-5	CASSTGGDIVGPQHF	TGTGCCAGCAGCACAGGGGGTGACATAGTTGGGCCCCAGCATTTT
TRBV6-5	many	TRBD1	TRBJ2-7	CASSYSSDRTYEQYF	TGTGCCAGCAGTTACTCCTCGGACAGGACCTACGAGCAGTACTTC
TRBV20-1	many	TRBD2	TRBJ2-7	CSARDGGETYEQYF	TGCAGTGCTAGAGATGGGGGGGAGACCTACGAGCAGTACTTC
TRBV6-1	.	.	TRBJ2-2	CAASEGSAGELFF	TGTGCAGCAAGCGAGGGAAGCGCCGGGGAGCTGTTTTTT
TRBV7-2	many	TRBD2	TRBJ2-3	CASSLVPLAGGPNTQYF	TGTGCCAGCAGCTTAGTACCGCTAGCGGGGGGGCCTAATACGCAGTATTTT
TRBV6-2/TRBV6-3	.	TRBD2	TRBJ2-7	CASSYGTIYEQYF	TGTGCCAGCAGTTACGGGACTATCTACGAGCAGTACTTC
TRBV6-4	many	.	TRBJ1-2	CASSADSARLSNGYTF	TGTGCCAGCAGCGCGGACAGTGCCAGGCTCTCTAATGGCTACACCTTC
TRBV29-1	.	.	TRBJ1-1	CSVGARGTEAFF	TGCAGCGTTGGGGCCAGGGGCACTGAAGCTTTCTTT
TRBV20-1	medium-sized	.	TRBJ2-5	CSAPRLDFQETQYF	TGCAGTGCTCCGAGACTGGATTTCCAAGAGACCCAGTACTTC
TRBV12-3/TRBV12-4	medium-sized	TRBD1	TRBJ1-6	CASSFAAGGYNSPLHF	TGTGCCAGCAGTTTCGCGGCAGGGGGATATAATTCACCCCTCCACTTT
TRBV20-1	many	.	TRBJ2-1	CSASSPAGSYNEQFF	TGCAGTGCTAGTAGCCCGGCGGGCTCCTACAATGAGCAGTTCTTC
TRBV7-9	many	TRBD1	TRBJ2-3	CASSTPGQSTDTQYF	TGTGCCAGCAGCACACCGGGACAGAGCACAGATACGCAGTATTTT
TRBV7-3	many	.	TRBJ2-2	CASSSQTTGELFF	TGTGCCAGCAGCTCGCAAACCACCGGGGAGCTGTTTTTT
TRBV7-8	many	.	TRBJ2-7	CASSLWGNSYEQYF	TGTGCCAGCAGCTTATGGGGGAACTCCTACGAGCAGTACTTC
TRBV12-3/TRBV12-4	many	.	TRBJ2-6	CASTLRGLGANVLTF	TGTGCCAGCACCCTTAGAGGTCTTGGGGCCAACGTCCTGACTTTC
TRBV20-1	few	.	TRBJ1-5	CSAYTQGSSNQPQHF	TGCAGTGCTTACACGCAGGGTAGTAGCAATCAGCCCCAGCATTTT
TRBV7-2	many	.	TRBJ1-2	CASSFDTNYGYTF	TGTGCCAGCAGCTTCGACACCAACTATGGCTACACCTTC
TRBV10-3	.	.	TRBJ2-3	CAISQGSPSTDTQYF	TGTGCCATCAGCCAGGGGAGCCCTAGCACAGATACGCAGTATTTT
TRBV9	many	.	TRBJ2-2	CASSGTGELFF	TGTGCCAGCAGCGGAACCGGGGAGCTGTTTTTT
TRBV6-2/TRBV6-3	medium-sized	TRBD2	TRBJ2-1	CASSYKLAGMNEQFF	TGTGCCAGCAGTTACAAACTAGCGGGGATGAATGAGCAGTTCTTC
TRBV4-3	.	TRBD2	TRBJ2-3	CASSRAGANTDTQYF	TGCGCCAGCAGCCGAGCGGGGGCCAACACAGATACGCAGTATTTT
TRBV20-1	many	.	TRBJ2-3	CSARGSDTQYF	TGCAGTGCTAGGGGCTCAGATACGCAGTATTTT
TRBV7-9	many	TRBD1	TRBJ2-3	CASSYHRGIGTDTQYF	TGTGCCAGCAGCTACCACAGGGGGATAGGCACAGATACGCAGTATTTT
TRBV11-2	many	TRBD2	TRBJ2-5	CASSLSGGEETQYF	TGTGCCAGCAGCTTATCGGGGGGGGAGGAGACCCAGTACTTC